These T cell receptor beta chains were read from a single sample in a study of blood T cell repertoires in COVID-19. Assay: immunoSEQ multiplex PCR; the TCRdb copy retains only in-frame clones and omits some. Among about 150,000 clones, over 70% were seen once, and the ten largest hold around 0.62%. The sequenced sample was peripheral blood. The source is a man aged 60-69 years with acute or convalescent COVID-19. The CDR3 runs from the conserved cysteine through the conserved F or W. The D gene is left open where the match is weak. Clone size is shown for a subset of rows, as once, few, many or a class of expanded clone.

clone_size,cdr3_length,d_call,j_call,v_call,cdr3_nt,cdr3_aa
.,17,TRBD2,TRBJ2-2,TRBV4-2,TGTGCCAGCAGCCCGGCCGGGACTAGCGGGAACACCGGGGAGCTGTTTTTT,CASSPAGTSGNTGELFF
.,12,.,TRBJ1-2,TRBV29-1,TGCAGCGTTTACTATCGGTGGTATGGCTACACCTTC,CSVYYRWYGYTF
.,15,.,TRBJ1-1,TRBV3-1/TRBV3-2,TGTGCCAGCAGCCAAGGTGGCGGAATGAACACTGAAGCTTTCTTT,CASSQGGGMNTEAFF
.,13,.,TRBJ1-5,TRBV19,TGTGCCAGTAGCGCGAATAGCAATCAGCCCCAGCATTTT,CASSANSNQPQHF
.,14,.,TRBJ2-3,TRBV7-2,TGTGCCAGCAGCCAGGGGTTTAGGGCGGATACGCAGTATTTT,CASSQGFRADTQYF
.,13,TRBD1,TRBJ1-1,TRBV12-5,TGTGCTAGTGGCCTCACAGGGGGCACTGAAGCTTTCTTT,CASGLTGGTEAFF
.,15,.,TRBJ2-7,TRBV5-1,TGCGCCAGCAGTCGGACCGGGACGGGACTCGACGAGCAGTACTTC,CASSRTGTGLDEQYF
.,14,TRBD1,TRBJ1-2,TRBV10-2,TGCGCCAGCAGGGTCGGACAGGGGGCCTTTGGCTACACCTTC,CASRVGQGAFGYTF
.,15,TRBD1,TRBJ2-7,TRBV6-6,TGTGCCAGCAGTGACCCCGGGACAGGGAGGGACGAGCAGTACTTC,CASSDPGTGRDEQYF
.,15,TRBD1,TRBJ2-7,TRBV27,TGTGCCAGCAGTGCCCTATTGGGACAGGCGACGTTGCAGTACTTC,CASSALLGQATLQYF
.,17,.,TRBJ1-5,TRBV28,TGTGCCAGCAGTTTGCCCGGGGGGACCTATAGCAATCAGCCCCAGCATTTT,CASSLPGGTYSNQPQHF
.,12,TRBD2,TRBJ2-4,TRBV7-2,TGTGCCAGCAGCCCGGGAGGTCCCATTCAGTACTTC,CASSPGGPIQYF
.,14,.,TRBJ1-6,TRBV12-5,TGTGCTAGTGGTTTGTTTACAGGGAATTCACCCCTCCACTTT,CASGLFTGNSPLHF
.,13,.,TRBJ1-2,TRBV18,TGTGCCAGCTCACCCGGGGTTAACTATGGCTACACCTTC,CASSPGVNYGYTF
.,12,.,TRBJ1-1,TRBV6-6,TGTGCCAGCAGTTATAAGAACACTGAAGCTTTCTTT,CASSYKNTEAFF
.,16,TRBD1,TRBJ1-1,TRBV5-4,TGTGCCAGCAGCTTGGACTCCGCAGGGGGTGCCACTGAAGCTTTCTTT,CASSLDSAGGATEAFF
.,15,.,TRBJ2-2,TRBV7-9,TGTGCCAGCAGCTCCAAACAGGGTTACACCGGGGAGCTGTTTTTT,CASSSKQGYTGELFF
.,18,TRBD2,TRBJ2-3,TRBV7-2,TGTGCCAGCAGCTTAGTGGGTAGCGGGGGGATATTCACAGATACGCAGTATTTT,CASSLVGSGGIFTDTQYF
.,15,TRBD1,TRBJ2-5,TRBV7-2,TGTGCCAGCAGCCCCGGACAGGGACGACGAGAGACCCAGTACTTC,CASSPGQGRRETQYF
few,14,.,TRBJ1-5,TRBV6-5,TGTGCCAGCAGTTCCACAGGGCGCAATCAGCCCCAGCATTTT,CASSSTGRNQPQHF
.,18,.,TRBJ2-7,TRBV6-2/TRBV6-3,TGTGCCAGCAGTTACTCGACCGAACAGTGGACAGACCCCTACGAGCAGTACTTC,CASSYSTEQWTDPYEQYF
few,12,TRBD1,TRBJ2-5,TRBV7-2,TGTGCCAGCAACAGGGGACGGGAGACCCAGTACTTC,CASNRGRETQYF
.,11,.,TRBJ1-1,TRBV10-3,TGTGCCTCCCAAATGAACACTGAAGCTTTCTTT,CASQMNTEAFF
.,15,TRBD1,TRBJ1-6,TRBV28,TGTGCCAGCAGGACAGGGGTCGGGGGGTATTCACCCCTCCACTTT,CASRTGVGGYSPLHF
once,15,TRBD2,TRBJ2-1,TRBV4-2,TGTGCCAGCAGCCAAGCGGAGGCGGGGGTATATGAGCAGTTCTTC,CASSQAEAGVYEQFF
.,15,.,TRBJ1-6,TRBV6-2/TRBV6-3,TGTGCCAGCAGTTCCGGCAGCGGTTATAATTCACCCCTCCACTTT,CASSSGSGYNSPLHF
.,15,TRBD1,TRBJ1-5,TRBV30,TGTGCCTGGAGTCCGCTCCCGACAGGGCCTCAGCCCCAGCATTTT,CAWSPLPTGPQPQHF
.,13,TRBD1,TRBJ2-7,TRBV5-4,TGTGCCAGCAGCCTGGGACAGAGCTACGAGCAGTACTTC,CASSLGQSYEQYF
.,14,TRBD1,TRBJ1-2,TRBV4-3,TGCGCCAGCAGCCCCGGGACAGCTAACTATGGCTACACCTTC,CASSPGTANYGYTF